This entry lists 26 T cell receptor beta chains sequenced from one sample in a study of T cells in localized non-small cell lung cancer. Data came from immunoSEQ multiplex PCR; TCRdb stores just in-frame clones and leaves some out. The repertoire holds about 40,000 clones, with approximately 86% as singletons. The material sequenced was peripheral blood, taken before any cancer treatment. These receptors were collected from a man aged 40 to 70 with stage I lung adenocarcinoma.

V gene TRBV27 combines with J gene TRBJ1-2; 11 bases line up with TRBD1. This CDR3 is 18 amino acids long. Germline assignment: CDR1 MNHEY and CDR2 SMNVEV (reference sequence). Trimming took 3 bases from V and 2 from J; bases not matched to a gene: 11. The CDR3 sequence: CASSFSGQGDLGNYGYTF. The DNA for the CDR3 is TGTGCCAGCAGTTTTTCGGGACAGGGGGATTTGGGAAACTATGGCTACACCTTC.

The chain joins TRBV2 to TRBJ2-5; 10 positions agree with TRBD2. This CDR3 comprises 16 residues. Germline V lookup: CDR1 SNHLY, CDR2 FYNNEI. V shed 3 bases and J 4 bases; nucleotides not matched to a gene: 8. The CDR3 nucleotides read TGTGCCAGCAGTGACGTGGCTAGCGGGAGTTCAGAGACCCAGTACTTC. It encodes CASSDVASGSSETQYF.

The CDR3 reads CASSLESGPTGELFF. The CDR3, as DNA: TGTGCCAGCAGCTTAGAATCAGGGCCTACCGGGGAGCTGTTTTTT. This chain connects TRBV11-2 to TRBJ2-2; perhaps TRBD1 as D (5 bases). The CDR3 spans 15 residues. Germline V gene lookup returns CDR1 SGHAT and CDR2 FQNNGV. V gave up 0 bases and J gave up 5 bases, with 10 bases separating them.

This rearrangement joins TRBV28 to TRBJ2-7; possibly TRBD1 or TRBD2 for D (6 bases each). V shed 7 bases and J shed 4 bases, with 17 bases lying between them. CDR3 length: 14 residues. Germline loops: CDR1 MDHEN, CDR2 SYDVKM. CDR3 DNA sequence: TGTGCCAGCAATTTCGGAGGGGGTCTGTACGAGCAGTACTTC. Encoded protein: CASNFGGGLYEQYF.

This clone appeared a single time. The chain uses TRBV28 and TRBJ2-3, with D possibly matching TRBD2 (5 bases). CDR3 length: 20 amino acids. The germline V and J ends were trimmed by 7 bases and 2 bases, with 31 bases remaining between them. Germline V gene data show CDR1 as MDHEN and CDR2 as SYDVKM. CDR3 bases: TGTGCCAGCACCCGTTACTCATGGGAGAGTGATTTCTCAGACACAGATACGCAGTATTTT. As protein: CASTRYSWESDFSDTDTQYF.

This chain uses TRBV25-1 with TRBJ2-5; no firm D call. The V end lost 4 bases, the J end lost 5 bases, and 8 bases lay between the germline ends. In germline, CDR1 is MGHDK, CDR2 SYGVNS. This CDR3 spans 12 amino acids. In nucleotides, the CDR3 is TGTGCCAGCAGTGGGGTGGTGGAGACCCAGTACTTC. Its protein product is CASSGVVETQYF.

The gene calls are TRBV15 and TRBJ1-5; D may be TRBD1 (6 bases). The V gene's germline CDR1 is LNHNV and CDR2 YYDKDF (reference sequence). This CDR3 contains 14 residues. The V and J ends lost 5 bases and 6 bases respectively, with 14 bases between them. The CDR3 sequence: CATSYRQDGQPQHF. The CDR3 DNA follows: TGTGCCACCAGCTACCGACAGGACGGTCAGCCCCAGCATTTT.

The chain has TRBV28 and TRBJ1-5; D gene uncertain. From germline, CDR1 is MDHEN and CDR2 SYDVKM. Trimming stripped 8 bases from V and 0 bases from J, with 5 bases between. There are 12 residues in the CDR3. The CDR3: CASRYSNQPQHF. Here the CDR3 DNA reads TGTGCCAGCCGCTATAGCAATCAGCCCCAGCATTTT.

The rearrangement uses TRBV5-6 and TRBJ1-5, with D possibly TRBD1 on 6 matching bases. The CDR3 totals 18 residues. CDR1 SGHDT and CDR2 YYEEEE come from the germline V gene. The V gene lost 2 bases and the J gene lost 0 bases, with 18 bases spanning the gap. The CDR3, as DNA: TGTGCCAGCAGCTTTAGGGGGGAATTAAGTAGTAGCAATCAGCCCCAGCATTTT. Translation gives CASSFRGELSSSNQPQHF.

This rearrangement joins TRBV6-5 to TRBJ1-1; D remains unclear. Germline V gene sequence: CDR1 MNHEY, CDR2 SVGAGI. V was trimmed by 8 bases and J by 3 bases, leaving 13 bases between them. This CDR3 contains 13 residues. The CDR3 is CASQASLDTEAFF. CDR3 DNA sequence: TGTGCCAGCCAGGCCAGCCTCGACACTGAAGCTTTCTTT.

The chain links TRBV5-1 to TRBJ2-7, with TRBD2 matching over 7 bases. CDR3 size: 14 residues. CDR1 is SGHRS, CDR2 YFSETQ, per germline. With V trimmed by 4 bases and J by 0 bases, 4 bases remained unmatched. CDR3 sequence: CASSALASSYEQYF. CDR3 bases: TGCGCCAGCAGCGCACTAGCGAGCTCCTACGAGCAGTACTTC.

The rearrangement uses TRBV28 and TRBJ2-7, with 8 bases identical to TRBD1. The trim removed 6 bases at V and 6 bases at J, leaving 7 bases unmatched. The CDR3 spans 13 residues. The germline CDR1 and CDR2 sequences are MDHEN and SYDVKM. CDR3 loop: CASRAAGGLEQYF. CDR3 coding DNA: TGTGCCAGCAGGGCTGCAGGGGGCCTCGAGCAGTACTTC. Supplemented by reference TRBV28 and TRBJ2-7, the full variable domain reads DVKVTQSSRYLVKRTGEKVFLECVQDMDHENMFWYRQDPGLGLRLIYFSYDVKMKEKGDIPEGYSVSREKKERFSLILESASTNQTSMYLCASRAAGGLEQYFGPGTRLTVT.

The chain carries TRBV19 and TRBJ2-1; D gene ambiguous. There are 18 residues in the CDR3. Trimming pared 5 bases from V and 3 bases from J, leaving 23 bases between. CDR1 is LNHDA and CDR2 is SQIVND in the germline V gene (reference sequence). The CDR3 DNA follows: TGTGCCAGTAGTGGGTCAGAAGTGACTTACGGACGCTACAATGAGCAGTTCTTC. Translation gives CASSGSEVTYGRYNEQFF. The full variable domain, rest sourced from reference TRBV19 and TRBJ2-1, is DGGITQSPKYLFRKEGQNVTLSCEQNLNHDAMYWYRQDPGQGLRLIYYSQIVNDFQKGDIAEGYSVSREKKESFPLTVTSAQKNPTAFYLCASSGSEVTYGRYNEQFFGPGTRLTVL.

CDR3 protein: CASSTLAFDNEQFF. For the CDR3, the DNA is TGTGCCAGTAGTACACTAGCGTTTGACAATGAGCAGTTCTTC. This rearrangement joins TRBV19 to TRBJ2-1; the match to TRBD2 covers 7 bases. The CDR3 has 14 residues. V shed 4 bases, J shed 5 bases, and the junction held 5 bases outside the gene matches. Germline V CDR1 and CDR2: LNHDA, SQIVND (reference sequence).

The V call is TRBV5-1, the J call TRBJ1-1; 11 nucleotides match TRBD1. CDR1 and CDR2 (germline): SGHRS, YFSETQ. J gave up 4 bases and V 0 bases, and 5 bases lay outside the gene matches. The CDR3 is 16 amino acids. The chain's CDR3 is CASSLDGGQGVTEAFF. The CDR3, as DNA: TGCGCCAGCAGCTTGGATGGGGGACAGGGGGTCACTGAAGCTTTCTTT.

The chain is built from TRBV4-2 and TRBJ1-3, with D hard to call. This CDR3 has 16 residues. In germline, CDR1 is LGHNA, CDR2 YNFKEQ. Trimming pared 4 bases from V and 0 bases from J, leaving 13 bases between. The CDR3 is CASSPIAGDSGNTIYF. DNA for the CDR3: TGTGCCAGCAGCCCCATAGCAGGAGACTCTGGAAACACCATATATTTT.

V gene TRBV7-3 combines with J gene TRBJ2-1; TRBD2 is a possible D gene (6 bases). Per the germline V gene, CDR1 is SGHTA and CDR2 is FQGTGA. The CDR3 extends over 15 amino acids. Trimming pared 5 bases from V and 4 bases from J, leaving 15 bases between. The CDR3 nucleotides are TGTGCCAGCAGCCGAAACTCCGGGACTTACAATGAGCAGTTCTTC. This gives the protein CASSRNSGTYNEQFF.

The chain has TRBV29-1 and TRBJ1-5; no reliable D call. The CDR3 covers 12 residues. Trimming cost V 4 bases and J 4 bases, with 8 bases left between them. Per the germline V gene, CDR1 is SQVTM and CDR2 is ANQGSEA. The CDR3 coding sequence is TGCAGCGTTGTTCATGGGAATCAGCCCCAGCATTTT. As protein: CSVVHGNQPQHF.

About this clone: Other DNA sequences within the sample encode an identical CDR3. V usage is TRBV28 and J usage is TRBJ1-5; 12 bases match TRBD1. V shed 2 bases and J 5 bases; nucleotides not matched to a gene: 1. The V gene's germline CDR1 is MDHEN and CDR2 SYDVKM. The CDR3 has 15 residues. The CDR3 region is CASSLGTGGDQPQHF. DNA of the CDR3: TGTGCCAGCAGTTTAGGGACAGGGGGCGATCAGCCCCAGCATTTT.

The V call is TRBV14, the J call TRBJ2-1; D may match TRBD1 or TRBD2 (6 bases each). The germline V gene encodes CDR1 SGHDN and CDR2 FVKESK. This CDR3 contains 16 residues. Trimming left V 2 bases short and J 9 bases short, with 20 bases between. The CDR3 sequence is CASSQRWGALGGEQFF. In DNA, the CDR3 is TGTGCCAGCAGCCAAAGATGGGGGGCGCTAGGCGGTGAGCAGTTCTTC. The full variable domain, rest sourced from reference TRBV14 and TRBJ2-1, is EAGVTQFPSHSVIEKGQTVTLRCDPISGHDNLYWYRRVMGKEIKFLLHFVKESKQDESGMPNNRFLAERTGGTYSTLKVQPAELEDSGVYFCASSQRWGALGGEQFFGPGTRLTVL.

The chain recombines TRBV29-1 with TRBJ2-3, with 9 nucleotides matching TRBD2. CDR3 size: 14 residues. Germline V gene lookup returns CDR1 SQVTM and CDR2 ANQGSEA. Losses at the gene ends were 7 bases for V and 2 bases for J; bases not matched to a gene: 7. The CDR3 DNA reads TGCAGCGGGGGGACTAGCAGCTACACAGATACGCAGTATTTT. It encodes CSGGTSSYTDTQYF.

This clone showed up just once. The chain employs TRBV6-6 and TRBJ1-2; D is uncertain. CDR1 and CDR2 from the germline V gene are MNHNY and SVGAGI (reference sequence). This CDR3 is built from 10 residues. The germline V and J ends were trimmed by 2 bases and 8 bases, with 3 bases remaining between them. CDR3 in amino acids: CASSYQGYTF. Written as DNA, the CDR3 is TGTGCCAGCAGTTACCAGGGCTACACCTTC.

This sequence joins TRBV5-4 and TRBJ2-3; D possibly uses TRBD1 or TRBD2 (6 bases each). CDR1 is SGHNT and CDR2 is YYREEE in the germline V gene (reference sequence). This CDR3 comprises 16 residues. V was pared by 0 bases and J by 4 bases, with 15 bases between. The DNA for the CDR3 is TGTGCCAGCAGCTTGGTAGTCGGGGGCGGGTCAGATACGCAGTATTTT. It translates to CASSLVVGGGSDTQYF.

The chain employs TRBV28 and TRBJ2-3; D is unresolved. Trimming left V 4 bases short and J 2 bases short, with 16 bases between. The CDR3 covers 16 residues. Germline V lookup: CDR1 MDHEN, CDR2 SYDVKM. Written as DNA, the CDR3 is TGTGCCAGCAGTTCTGTCCGGTCCATAAACACAGATACGCAGTATTTT. Amino acids: CASSSVRSINTDTQYF.

The chain links TRBV19 to TRBJ2-1; 9 positions match TRBD1. V trimming: 5 bases; J trimming: 5 bases; junction bases outside the gene matches: 4. The length of the CDR3 is 14 residues. CDR1 is LNHDA, CDR2 SQIVND, per germline (reference sequence). CDR3 in amino acids: CASSFWDRDNEQFF. CDR3 nucleotides: TGTGCCAGTAGTTTCTGGGACAGGGACAATGAGCAGTTCTTC. Variable domain in full (rest from reference TRBV19 and TRBJ2-1): DGGITQSPKYLFRKEGQNVTLSCEQNLNHDAMYWYRQDPGQGLRLIYYSQIVNDFQKGDIAEGYSVSREKKESFPLTVTSAQKNPTAFYLCASSFWDRDNEQFFGPGTRLTVL.

This sequence joins TRBV27 and TRBJ2-1; TRBD2 aligns across 8 bases. Per the germline V gene, CDR1 is MNHEY and CDR2 is SMNVEV (reference sequence). CDR3 length: 14 amino acids. Unmatched junction bases numbered 6, after V lost 5 bases and J lost 6 bases. The CDR3 here is CASSKAGVLNEQFF. CDR3 nucleotide sequence: TGTGCCAGCAGTAAAGCGGGAGTACTCAATGAGCAGTTCTTC.